The source of this TCR beta chain is a study of sequential checkpoint blockade in melanoma. Germline V gene sequence: CDR1 SSHAT, CDR2 FNYEAQ (reference sequence). The ends were cut back, 6 bases at V and 5 bases at J, with 19 bases in the middle. The CDR3 consists of 15 residues. Treatment meaning: randomized to nivolumab then ipilimumab (arm A) or the reverse (arm B). There are many counts of this clone. Its antigen is still unknown. Study-wide results and caveats: Pretreatment TIL clonality tracked with response in the nivolumab-first arm. Clinical benefit was about 30 times likelier when tumor T-cell fraction and clonality increased.

Some clones are missing from TCRdb's copy, which holds only in-frame ones; the method was immunoSEQ multiplex PCR. The table lists thousands of clones, about 22% of them singletons. This TCR was recovered from a human donor with melanoma. This rearrangement joins TRBV7-7 to TRBJ1-1; D perhaps matches TRBD1 (6 bases). Sequencing used tumor tissue (inferred from file names), obtained from a patient given nivolumab and ipilimumab in sequence. The CDR3 reads CASRGGVNDRTEAFF. CDR3 nucleotides: TGTGCCAGCAGAGGGGGGGTTAATGACAGAACTGAAGCTTTCTTT.